The 31 T cell receptor beta chains below come from one sample, sequenced in a study of blood T cell repertoires in COVID-19. Produced via immunoSEQ multiplex PCR; TCRdb's table is partial and in-frame only. The data contain some 190,000 clones, roughly 89% of them seen just once; the ten biggest clones take up approximately 2.5%. What was sequenced was PBMCs or T cells enriched from blood (not recorded which). Source of these receptors: a woman in her 40s with acute COVID-19.

This chain uses TRBV9 with TRBJ2-1; tentative D call: TRBD2 (5 bases). V gave up 1 base and J gave up 7 bases, with 9 bases separating them. Germline V lookup: CDR1 SGDLS, CDR2 YYNGEE. The CDR3 is made up of 13 amino acids. For the CDR3, the DNA is TGTGCCAGCAGCGTAATCAGCGGAAATGAGCAGTTCTTC. This encodes CASSVISGNEQFF. Full variable domain (missing parts from reference TRBV9 and TRBJ2-1): DSGVTQTPKHLITATGQRVTLRCSPRSGDLSVYWYQQSLDQGLQFLIQYYNGEERAKGNILERFSAQQFPDLHSELNLSSLELGDSALYFCASSVISGNEQFFGPGTRLTVL.

This rearrangement joins TRBV7-2 to TRBJ2-1, with TRBD2 as a possible D gene (6 bases). Germline loops: CDR1 SGHTA, CDR2 FQGNSA. V was trimmed by 3 bases and J by 5 bases, leaving 14 bases between them. The CDR3 totals 15 residues. The CDR3: CASSLHGSVNNEQFF. The CDR3, as DNA: TGTGCCAGCAGCTTGCACGGGAGCGTCAACAATGAGCAGTTCTTC.

The rearrangement uses TRBV15 and TRBJ1-5; 8 bases are shared with TRBD1. This CDR3 comprises 15 residues. Germline CDR1 is LNHNV and CDR2 is YYDKDF (reference sequence). The V and J ends lost 3 bases and 6 bases, in that order; junction bases with no gene match: 7. DNA of the CDR3: TGTGCCACCAGCAGTCCCGGGACAGGAATTCAGCCCCAGCATTTT. Translating gives CATSSPGTGIQPQHF.

The gene calls are TRBV7-3 and TRBJ1-1; 11 nucleotides align to TRBD1. This CDR3 is 14 amino acids long. Losses at the gene ends were 4 bases for V and 6 bases for J; bases not matched to a gene: 4. CDR1 is SGHTA and CDR2 is FQGTGA in the germline V gene. CDR3: CASSSPGQGAEAFF. Here the CDR3 DNA reads TGTGCCAGCAGCTCCCCGGGACAGGGGGCTGAAGCTTTCTTT. Drawing the rest from reference TRBV7-3 and TRBJ1-1, the complete variable domain is GAGVSQTPSNKVTEKGKYVELRCDPISGHTALYWYRQSLGQGPEFLIYFQGTGAADDSGLPNDRFFAVRPEGSVSTLKIQRTERGDSAVYLCASSSPGQGAEAFFGQGTRLTVV.

With respect to this clone: Mismatch with germline at one junction end may stem from a read error. This sequence joins TRBV9 and TRBJ2-1; possible D gene TRBD1, 6 bases. The CDR3 has 13 residues. Germline V gene lookup returns CDR1 SGDLS and CDR2 YYNGEE. The CDR3 DNA sequence: TGTGCCAGCAGCGTAGAAGCTGGGCAGGGGCCGCTCTTC. Translated, it gives CASSVEAGQGPLF.

The chain links TRBV12-3 or TRBV12-4 to TRBJ1-5; no clear D. V lost 6 bases and J 4 bases, leaving 7 bases between the germline ends. The CDR3 length is 12 residues. The CDR3 reads CASRLRNQPQHF. Here the CDR3 DNA reads TGTGCCAGCAGACTACGTAATCAGCCCCAGCATTTT.

V and J are TRBV2 and TRBJ2-2; no clear D. V shed 6 bases and J shed 4 bases, with 3 bases lying between them. This CDR3 has 11 amino acids. CDR1 and CDR2 (germline): SNHLY, FYNNEI. CDR3 bases: TGTGCCAGCAGCGTCACCGGGGAGCTGTTTTTT. Its translation is CASSVTGELFF.

In its sample, this clone was seen once. The chain recombines TRBV30 with TRBJ2-2, with 11 bases aligning to TRBD2. The CDR3 has 16 amino acids. Germline CDR1 reads GTSNPN; CDR2 reads SVGIG (reference sequence). V shed 4 bases, J shed 0 bases, and the junction held 4 bases outside the gene matches. CDR3 amino acids: CAWNGLAGSNTGELFF. The DNA for the CDR3 is TGTGCCTGGAACGGACTAGCGGGTTCGAACACCGGGGAGCTGTTTTTT. Using reference TRBV30 and TRBJ2-2 for the parts outside the CDR3, the full variable domain is SQTIHQWPATLVQPVGSPLSLECTVEGTSNPNLYWYRQAAGRGLQLLFYSVGIGQISSEVPQNLSASRPQDRQFILSSKKLLLSDSGFYLCAWNGLAGSNTGELFFGEGSRLTVL.

CDR3 protein: CASSEASYAYEQYF. CDR3 nucleotides: TGTGCCAGCAGTGAAGCGTCCTACGCCTACGAGCAGTACTTC. This sequence joins TRBV6-1 and TRBJ2-7; D not resolved. Trimming stripped 0 bases from V and 2 bases from J, with 8 bases between. This CDR3 contains 14 residues. Germline-derived CDR1 and CDR2 are MNHNS and SASEGT.

The table lists this clone with a count of one. The rearrangement uses TRBV27 and TRBJ2-1, with D possibly being TRBD1 (6 bases). The CDR3 spans 12 residues. The V gene's germline CDR1 is MNHEY and CDR2 SMNVEV (reference sequence). V shed 2 bases and J shed 9 bases, with 8 bases lying between them. For the CDR3, the DNA is TGTGCCAGCAGTTTAGGGACAACTGAGCAGTTCTTC. Its protein product is CASSLGTTEQFF.

The chain links TRBV5-4 to TRBJ2-3; 7 positions match TRBD1. Per the germline V gene, CDR1 is SGHNT and CDR2 is YYREEE (reference sequence). There are 15 residues in the CDR3. Trimming removed 0 bases from V and 6 bases from J; junction bases left unmatched: 7. The CDR3 nucleotides read TGTGCCAGCAGCTTGGTAGGGGGCGAGTGGGATACGCAGTATTTT. Amino acid sequence: CASSLVGGEWDTQYF.

V and J are TRBV11-3 and TRBJ2-1, with 8 bases that match TRBD2. There are 15 residues in the CDR3. Germline CDR1 SGHNT, CDR2 YENEEA. The J segment lost 5 bases and the V segment lost 3 bases, leaving 6 bases of the junction unmatched. CDR3 amino acids: CASSFTSGSNNEQFF. CDR3 nucleotide sequence: TGTGCCAGCAGCTTTACAAGCGGGAGTAACAATGAGCAGTTCTTC.

The rearrangement joins TRBV7-8 to TRBJ2-6; 11 positions agree with TRBD1. The CDR3 extends over 20 amino acids. The V segment lost 2 bases and the J segment 0 bases; nucleotides outside the gene matches: 9. Germline V gene sequence: CDR1 SGHVS, CDR2 FQNEAQ. CDR3 loop: CASSLREPGQGDSGANVLTF. CDR3 nucleotides: TGTGCCAGCAGCTTAAGAGAACCGGGACAGGGGGACTCTGGGGCCAACGTCCTGACTTTC.

V gene TRBV9 combines with J gene TRBJ2-2; 7 bases line up with TRBD1. Germline V gene lookup returns CDR1 SGDLS and CDR2 YYNGEE. V was pared by 4 bases and J by 6 bases, with 12 bases of the junction left unmatched. This CDR3 region has 16 residues. The CDR3 sequence is CASSPTGARPPGELFF. Here the CDR3 DNA reads TGTGCCAGCAGCCCAACAGGGGCCCGTCCTCCCGGGGAGCTGTTTTTT.

The chain employs TRBV27 and TRBJ2-5; 11 nucleotides agree with TRBD2. CDR3 length equals 14 residues. V shed 10 bases and J 2 bases; nucleotides not matched to a gene: 6. Germline CDR1 is MNHEY and CDR2 is SMNVEV (reference sequence). CDR3 DNA sequence: TGTGCCACCCAGTCTAGCGGGGGGCAAGAGACCCAGTACTTC. This translates into CATQSSGGQETQYF.

The chain couples TRBV14 to TRBJ2-3, with unresolved D. The V and J ends lost 1 base and 2 bases respectively, with 7 bases between them. The CDR3 length is 14 residues. Germline V lookup: CDR1 SGHDN, CDR2 FVKESK. In nucleotides, the CDR3 is TGTGCCAGCAGCCAAGGGCTGCCCACAGATACGCAGTATTTT. This encodes CASSQGLPTDTQYF. Drawing the rest from reference TRBV14 and TRBJ2-3, the complete variable domain is EAGVTQFPSHSVIEKGQTVTLRCDPISGHDNLYWYRRVMGKEIKFLLHFVKESKQDESGMPNNRFLAERTGGTYSTLKVQPAELEDSGVYFCASSQGLPTDTQYFGPGTRLTVL.

The chain combines TRBV29-1 with TRBJ2-2, with 7 bases that match TRBD2. V shed 5 bases, J shed 6 bases, and the junction held 3 bases outside the gene matches. Germline-derived CDR1 and CDR2 are SQVTM and ANQGSEA. The CDR3 loop spans 12 amino acids. CDR3 sequence (DNA): TGCAGCGTTTCCCGGGGGGCCGGGGAGCTGTTTTTT. This sequence encodes CSVSRGAGELFF.

The J gene is TRBJ2-7, the V gene TRBV2, with a tentative D call TRBD1 (6 bases). CDR3 size: 14 residues. V was shortened by 1 base and J by 1 base, with 8 bases between the two germline ends. CDR1 and CDR2 (germline): SNHLY, FYNNEI. In DNA, the CDR3 is TGTGCCAGCAGTGAAGACAGGGTATCCTACGAGCAGTACTTC. This gives the protein CASSEDRVSYEQYF.

In this sample, this clone turned up a few times. The chain recombines TRBV10-1 with TRBJ2-6; unclear D gene. The CDR3 spans 14 residues. The V gene's germline CDR1 is WNHNN and CDR2 SYGVQD (reference sequence). The ends were cut back, 7 bases at V and 2 bases at J, with 9 bases in the middle. CDR3 DNA: TGCGCCAGCAAAAGAGGCACTGGGGCCAACGTCCTGACTTTC. Protein sequence: CASKRGTGANVLTF.

The chain has TRBV3-1 (or the pseudogene TRBV3-2) and TRBJ1-6; 10 nucleotides agree with TRBD1. Germline lookup yields CDR1 LGHDT and CDR2 YNNKEL (reference sequence). Trimming cost V 0 bases and J 7 bases; bases outside gene matches: 3. The CDR3 length is 16 residues. The CDR3: CASSQDWGQGNSPLHF. The CDR3, as DNA: TGTGCCAGCAGCCAAGATTGGGGACAGGGGAATTCACCCCTCCACTTT.

The J gene is TRBJ2-3, the V gene TRBV12-5, with D perhaps matching TRBD2 (5 bases). CDR1 LGHNT and CDR2 FRNRAP come from the germline V gene. This CDR3 spans 13 amino acids. Trimming left V 2 bases short and J 6 bases short, with 9 bases between. CDR3 protein: CASGLSQRDTQYF. The CDR3 DNA follows: TGTGCTAGTGGTTTGTCTCAGCGGGATACGCAGTATTTT.

This chain links TRBV30 with TRBJ2-7, with 7 positions matching TRBD2. This CDR3 is built from 16 residues. Germline CDR1 and CDR2: GTSNPN and SVGIG (reference sequence). V shed 0 bases and J 2 bases; nucleotides not matched to a gene: 10. The CDR3 sequence: CAWSVLGGGNTYEQYF. Written as DNA, the CDR3 is TGTGCCTGGAGTGTACTGGGGGGGGGTAACACCTACGAGCAGTACTTC. Full variable domain (rest looked up from reference TRBV30 and TRBJ2-7): SQTIHQWPATLVQPVGSPLSLECTVEGTSNPNLYWYRQAAGRGLQLLFYSVGIGQISSEVPQNLSASRPQDRQFILSSKKLLLSDSGFYLCAWSVLGGGNTYEQYFGPGTRLTVT.

This chain uses TRBV18 with TRBJ1-6; D unclear. The V gene lost 5 bases and the J gene lost 6 bases, with 14 bases spanning the gap. The CDR3 contains 15 residues. Germline V CDR1 and CDR2: KGHSH, LQKENI. Written as DNA, the CDR3 is TGTGCCAGCTCAAGGTTGGGCGAGGGTAATTCACCCCTCCACTTT. This gives the protein CASSRLGEGNSPLHF.

This chain joins TRBV6-1 and TRBJ1-1; tentatively, D is TRBD1 (5 bases). Trimming took 2 bases from V and 1 from J, leaving 14 bases between them. From germline, CDR1 is MNHNS and CDR2 SASEGT. This CDR3 is 16 amino acids long. CDR3 sequence reads: CASSESPNRRNTEAFF. CDR3 in DNA: TGTGCCAGCAGTGAATCCCCGAACAGGAGGAACACTGAAGCTTTCTTT.

V and J are TRBV6-5 and TRBJ2-5, with TRBD2 matching over 8 bases. V gave up 0 bases and J gave up 4 bases; unmatched junction bases: 7. The V gene's germline CDR1 is MNHEY and CDR2 SVGAGI. This CDR3 has 16 residues. In DNA form, the CDR3 reads TGTGCCAGCAGTTACTCGAGAAGTCTAGCGGGAGAGACCCAGTACTTC. Its translation is CASSYSRSLAGETQYF.

V gene TRBV10-2 combines with J gene TRBJ1-1, with D hard to call. Trimming pared 2 bases from V and 1 base from J, leaving 5 bases between. Germline V CDR1 and CDR2: WSHSY, SAAADI. The CDR3 extends over 13 amino acids. The CDR3, as DNA: TGCGCCAGCAGTGAGAACAGGAACACTGAAGCTTTCTTT. It translates to CASSENRNTEAFF.

V usage is TRBV7-6 and J usage is TRBJ2-7; 11 bases fit TRBD2. The CDR3 runs to 15 residues. Losses at the gene ends were 4 bases for V and 2 bases for J; bases not matched to a gene: 4. The germline gives CDR1 SGHVS, CDR2 FNYEAQ. The CDR3 is CASSSLAGGTYEQYF. CDR3 coding DNA: TGTGCCAGCAGCTCTCTAGCGGGAGGAACCTACGAGCAGTACTTC.

The rearrangement uses TRBV18 and TRBJ2-1; D is possibly TRBD1 (5 bases). Germline CDR1 is KGHSH and CDR2 is LQKENI. This CDR3 spans 15 amino acids. Between the trimmed V and J ends, which lost 1 base and 10 bases, there was a span of 17 bases. CDR3 sequence: CASSPLGQLGLEQFF. CDR3 DNA: TGTGCCAGCTCACCACTCGGACAATTAGGATTGGAGCAGTTCTTC.

The rearrangement uses TRBV10-3 and TRBJ2-7, with D unresolved. The CDR3 consists of 13 residues. Germline assignment: CDR1 ENHRY and CDR2 SYGVKD. V lost 2 bases and J 2 bases, leaving 7 bases between the germline ends. CDR3 loop: CAISEGSTYEQYF. The DNA of the CDR3 is TGTGCCATCAGTGAGGGCAGTACCTACGAGCAGTACTTC.

A note on this clone: One junction end does not reproduce the germline sequence, and a read error may be involved. The J gene is TRBJ2-5, the V gene TRBV6-2 or TRBV6-3, with TRBD1 identical over 7 bases. Per the germline V gene, CDR1 is MNHEY and CDR2 is SVGEGT. CDR3 length equals 15 residues. CDR3 amino acids: CASSYFGQGEETQYF. CDR3 nucleotides: TGTGCCAGCAGCTACTTTGGCCAGGGGGAAGAGACCCAGTACTTC.

A few counts support this clone. The rearrangement links TRBV2 to TRBJ2-7, with D tentatively TRBD2 (6 bases). Trimming took 2 bases from V and 3 from J, leaving 14 bases between them. Germline CDR1 and CDR2: SNHLY and FYNNEI. The CDR3 loop spans 15 amino acids. The CDR3 nucleotides read TGTGCCAGCAGTGAATCCCGGGACTGGAGCTACGAGCAGTACTTC. This gives the protein CASSESRDWSYEQYF.